Listed here are 8 T cell receptor beta chains from one sample, sequenced in a study of blood T cells in healthy people across ages. The authors ran a second PCR of roughly 6 to 12 cycles using a sample-barcoded 5' primer and a J-beta primer mix. MiXCR, run by TCRdb on the 5' RACE reads, gives a single entry per CDR3 protein. This sample has around 670,000 distinct CDR3 sequences, with about 30% found just once. Sample: blood. The receptors originated from a woman of 80 years or more in good health.

This clonotype was counted many times. This sequence joins TRBV5-1 and TRBJ2-5, with TRBD2 matching 7 bases. This CDR3 has 15 residues. From germline, CDR1 is SGHRS and CDR2 YFSETQ. V was pared by 4 bases and J by 2 bases, with 8 bases of the junction left unmatched. CDR3 DNA sequence: TGCGCCAGCAGCCCGGGGGAGGGGTGGCAAGAGACCCAGTACTTC. Amino acid sequence: CASSPGEGWQETQYF. The full variable domain, completed using reference TRBV5-1 and TRBJ2-5, is KAGVTQTPRYLIKTRGQQVTLSCSPISGHRSVSWYQQTPGQGLQFLFEYFSETQRNKGNFPGRFSGRQFSNSRSEMNVSTLELGDSALYLCASSPGEGWQETQYFGPGTRLLVL.

This clonotype was detected ten times or more. This chain links TRBV7-2 with TRBJ2-3; D gene ambiguous. CDR1 is SGHTA and CDR2 is FQGNSA in the germline V gene. There are 15 residues in the CDR3. Trimming took off 1 base at V and 1 base at J, with 9 bases between the two ends. CDR3 in amino acids: CASSLVRLGTDTQYF. CDR3 DNA sequence: TGTGCCAGCAGCTTAGTTCGGTTGGGCACAGATACGCAGTATTTT.

As regards this clonotype: At one boundary the junction diverges from the germline segment, which might be a read error. The DNA of the CDR3 is TGTGCCTGCAGTTTAAGGACGGGGGTGGGCTATGGCTACACCTTC. Its protein product is CACSLRTGVGYGYTF. The chain carries TRBV27 and TRBJ1-2; possibly TRBD1 for D (5 bases). The length of the CDR3 is 15 residues. Looked up from germline, CDR1 is MNHEY and CDR2 is SMNVEV (reference sequence).

J is TRBJ2-5 and V is TRBV12-3 or TRBV12-4; D is perhaps TRBD2 (5 bases). This CDR3 comprises 15 residues. V lost 8 bases and J 0 bases, leaving 16 bases between the germline ends. The CDR3 region is CASGRAAEYQETQYF. The CDR3 DNA follows: TGTGCCAGCGGGCGGGCGGCCGAGTACCAAGAGACCCAGTACTTC.

The chain recombines TRBV5-1 with TRBJ1-2; D possibly corresponds to TRBD1 (6 bases). The V gene's germline CDR1 is SGHRS and CDR2 YFSETQ. CDR3 length: 18 residues. Trimming cost V 2 bases and J 0 bases, with 20 bases left between them. DNA for the CDR3: TGCGCCAGCAGCTTCCTACCCCGTATACAGGGACCTAACTATGGCTACACCTTC. Amino acid sequence: CASSFLPRIQGPNYGYTF. The entire variable domain, with the rest obtained from reference TRBV5-1 and TRBJ1-2, is as follows: KAGVTQTPRYLIKTRGQQVTLSCSPISGHRSVSWYQQTPGQGLQFLFEYFSETQRNKGNFPGRFSGRQFSNSRSEMNVSTLELGDSALYLCASSFLPRIQGPNYGYTFGSGTRLTVV.

This clonotype was counted ten times or more. J is TRBJ1-5 and V is TRBV6-1, with TRBD1 identical over 10 bases. The CDR3 is 15 amino acids. Germline CDR1 MNHNS, CDR2 SASEGT. V lost 8 bases to trimming and J lost 6 bases; unmatched junction nucleotides: 10. CDR3 DNA: TGTGCCAGCCGACCGGGACAGGGGTTGGGTCAGCCCCAGCATTTT. Translation gives CASRPGQGLGQPQHF.

CDR3 region: CSVTKVGGIYNEQFF. Written as DNA, the CDR3 is TGCAGTGTAACCAAAGTAGGCGGGATCTACAATGAGCAGTTCTTC. V is TRBV20-1 and J is TRBJ2-1; D might be TRBD2 (6 bases). The CDR3 has 15 residues. Germline CDR1 and CDR2: DFQATT and SNEGSKA (reference sequence). The germline V and J ends were trimmed by 7 bases and 3 bases, with 19 bases remaining between them.

The V call is TRBV5-5, the J call TRBJ1-2, with D possibly matching TRBD1 (6 bases). CDR3 size: 16 residues. V was shortened by 3 bases and J by 0 bases, with 15 bases between the two germline ends. Germline V gene data show CDR1 as SGHKS and CDR2 as YYEKEE (reference sequence). CDR3 in amino acids: CASSSGGQLTNYGYTF. The CDR3 DNA is TGTGCCAGCAGCTCAGGAGGACAGTTGACTAACTATGGCTACACCTTC.